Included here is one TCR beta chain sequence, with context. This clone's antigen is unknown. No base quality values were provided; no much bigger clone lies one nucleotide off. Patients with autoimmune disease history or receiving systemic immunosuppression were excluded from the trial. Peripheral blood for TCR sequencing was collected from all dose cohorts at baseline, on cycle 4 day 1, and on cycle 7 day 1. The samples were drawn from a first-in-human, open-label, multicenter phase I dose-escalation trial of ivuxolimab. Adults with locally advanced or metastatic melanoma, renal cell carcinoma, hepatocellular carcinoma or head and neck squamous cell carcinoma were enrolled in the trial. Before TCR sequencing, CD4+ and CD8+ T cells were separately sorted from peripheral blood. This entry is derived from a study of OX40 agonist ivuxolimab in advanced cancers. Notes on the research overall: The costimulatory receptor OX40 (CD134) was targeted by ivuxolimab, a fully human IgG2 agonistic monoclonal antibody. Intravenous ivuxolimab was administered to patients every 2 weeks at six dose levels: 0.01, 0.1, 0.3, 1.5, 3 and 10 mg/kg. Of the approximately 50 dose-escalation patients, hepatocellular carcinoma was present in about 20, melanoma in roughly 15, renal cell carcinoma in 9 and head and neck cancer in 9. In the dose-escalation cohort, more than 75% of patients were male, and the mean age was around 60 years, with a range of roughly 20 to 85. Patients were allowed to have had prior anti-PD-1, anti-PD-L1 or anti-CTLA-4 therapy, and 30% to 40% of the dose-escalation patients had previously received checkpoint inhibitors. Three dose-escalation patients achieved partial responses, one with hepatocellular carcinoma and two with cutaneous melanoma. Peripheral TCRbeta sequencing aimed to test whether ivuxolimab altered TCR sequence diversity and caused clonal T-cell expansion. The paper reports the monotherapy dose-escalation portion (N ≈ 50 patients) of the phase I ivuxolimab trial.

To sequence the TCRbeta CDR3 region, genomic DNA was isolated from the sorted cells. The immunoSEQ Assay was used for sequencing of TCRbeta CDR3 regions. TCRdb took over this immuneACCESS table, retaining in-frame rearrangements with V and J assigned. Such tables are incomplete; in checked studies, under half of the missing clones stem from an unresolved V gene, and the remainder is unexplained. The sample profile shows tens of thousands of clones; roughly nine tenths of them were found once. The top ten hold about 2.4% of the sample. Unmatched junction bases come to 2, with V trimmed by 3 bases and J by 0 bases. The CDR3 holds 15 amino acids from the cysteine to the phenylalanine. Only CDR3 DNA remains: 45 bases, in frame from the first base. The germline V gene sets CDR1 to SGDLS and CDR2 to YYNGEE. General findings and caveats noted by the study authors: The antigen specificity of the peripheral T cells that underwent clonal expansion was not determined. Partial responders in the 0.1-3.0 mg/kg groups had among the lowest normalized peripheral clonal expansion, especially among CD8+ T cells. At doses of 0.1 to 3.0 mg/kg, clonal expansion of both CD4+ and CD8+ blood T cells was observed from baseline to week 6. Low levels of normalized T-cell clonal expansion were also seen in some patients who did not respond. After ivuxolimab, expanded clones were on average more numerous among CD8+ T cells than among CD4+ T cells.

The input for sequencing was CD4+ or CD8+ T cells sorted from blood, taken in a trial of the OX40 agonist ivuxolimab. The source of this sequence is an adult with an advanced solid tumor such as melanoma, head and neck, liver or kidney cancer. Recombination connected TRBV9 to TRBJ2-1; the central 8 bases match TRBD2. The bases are TGTGCCAGCAGCGATCGGGGGGGCTCCTACAATGAGCAGTTCTTC. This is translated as CASSDRGGSYNEQFF.